This T cell receptor beta chain stems from a study of T-cell reconstitution after alpha-beta-depleted transplantation in children. Study-wide points: Diversity and T-cell counts at one year after transplant derived mostly from new T cells. Surviving recipient T cells and thymic progenitors accounted for the high day-60 TCRbeta diversity observed in some patients. Alpha-beta T cells about two months after transplant reportedly derived from several hundred expanded graft clones.

The authors prepared the TCRbeta library with unique molecular identifiers. MiXCR, applied by TCRdb to the PCR reads, yields one record per CDR3 protein. This table has more than 75,000 distinct CDR3 sequences, 20% to 30% appearing once. J was trimmed by 8 bases and V by 8 bases; bases with no gene match: 4. Germline CDR1 MDHEN, CDR2 SYDVKM. This CDR3 spans 13 amino acids. As to this clonotype: Its antigen is currently unknown.

Sequencing was performed on PBMCs, taken before TCRalphabeta/CD19-depleted stem cell transplant. The TCR comes from a boy aged 2 to 10 with acute lymphoblastic leukemia, due to receive a stem cell transplant. The chain is built from TRBV28 and TRBJ2-1; 12 bases line up with TRBD2. The CDR3 loop reads CASLAGGVDEQFF. In DNA, the CDR3 is TGTGCCAGCCTAGCGGGAGGGGTTGATGAGCAGTTCTTC.